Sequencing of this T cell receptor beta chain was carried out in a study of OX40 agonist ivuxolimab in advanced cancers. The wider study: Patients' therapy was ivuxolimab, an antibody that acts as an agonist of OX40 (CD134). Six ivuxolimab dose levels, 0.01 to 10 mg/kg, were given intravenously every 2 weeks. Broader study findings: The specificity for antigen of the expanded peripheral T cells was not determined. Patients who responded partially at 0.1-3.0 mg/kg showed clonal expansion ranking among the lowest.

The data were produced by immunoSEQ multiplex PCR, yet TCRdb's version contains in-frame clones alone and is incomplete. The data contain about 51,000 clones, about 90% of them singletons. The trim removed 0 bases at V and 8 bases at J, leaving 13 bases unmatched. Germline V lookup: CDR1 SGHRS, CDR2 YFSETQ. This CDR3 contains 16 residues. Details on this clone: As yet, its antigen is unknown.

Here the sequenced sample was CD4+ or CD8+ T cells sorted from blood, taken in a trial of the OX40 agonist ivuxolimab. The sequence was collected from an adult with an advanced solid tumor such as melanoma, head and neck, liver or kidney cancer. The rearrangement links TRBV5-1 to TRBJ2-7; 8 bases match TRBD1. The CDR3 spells CASSLGSGQVPTKQYF. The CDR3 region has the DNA TGCGCCAGCAGCTTGGGTTCGGGACAGGTTCCTACGAAGCAGTACTTC. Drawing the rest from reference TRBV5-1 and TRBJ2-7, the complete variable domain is KAGVTQTPRYLIKTRGQQVTLSCSPISGHRSVSWYQQTPGQGLQFLFEYFSETQRNKGNFPGRFSGRQFSNSRSEMNVSTLELGDSALYLCASSLGSGQVPTKQYFGPGTRLTVT.